These 27 T cell receptor beta chains were sequenced from one sample in a study of CD8+ T cells in alopecia areata. Specified treatment: oral pan-JAK inhibitor, 5-10 mg twice daily. Isolated RNA was reverse transcribed into cDNA used as the sequencing template. Repertoires were generated with immunoSEQ multiplex PCR, while TCRdb's copy carries only in-frame clones and drops some. Here the sample spans 100,000 to 140,000 clones, roughly 84% being singletons. Specimen: CD8+ T cells sorted from blood, collected at week 24, from a patient treated with tofacitinib. All receptors come from a human donor with alopecia areata.

The chain employs TRBV29-1 and TRBJ2-7; the match to TRBD2 covers 16 bases. The CDR3 contains 17 residues. Trimming at V came to 5 bases and at J to 0 bases, leaving 7 bases not matched to a gene. Germline loops: CDR1 SQVTM, CDR2 ANQGSEA. The CDR3 loop is CSVLLGLAGGSSYEQYF. The CDR3 coding sequence is TGCAGCGTTCTCCTGGGACTAGCGGGGGGGAGCTCCTACGAGCAGTACTTC.

This chain uses TRBV9 with TRBJ2-7; TRBD2 matches 9 bases. The CDR3 has 13 amino acids. The ends lost 3 bases at V and 3 bases at J; junction bases unmatched: 1. CDR1 SGDLS and CDR2 YYNGEE come from the germline V gene. The CDR3 region has the DNA TGTGCCAGCAGCGCAGCGGGGGGCTACGAGCAGTACTTC. Protein: CASSAAGGYEQYF.

CDR3 bases: TGTGCCAGTAGTCACGGGCGGGAGCAGTTCTTC. Its translation is CASSHGREQFF. The chain is built from TRBV19 and TRBJ2-1, with D unclear. This CDR3 spans 11 amino acids. Germline V gene lookup returns CDR1 LNHDA and CDR2 SQIVND (reference sequence). V lost 5 bases and J 10 bases, leaving 9 bases between the germline ends.

The chain has TRBV29-1 and TRBJ2-1; no firm D call. CDR1 is SQVTM and CDR2 is ANQGSEA in the germline V gene. CDR3 length equals 11 residues. V was clipped by 4 bases and J by 8 bases, with 9 bases between them. CDR3 in amino acids: CSVGFDDEQFF. The CDR3 DNA follows: TGCAGCGTTGGATTCGACGATGAGCAGTTCTTC.

The rearrangement links TRBV7-2 to TRBJ2-3, with 7 bases identical to TRBD2. Unmatched junction bases numbered 9, after V lost 4 bases and J lost 2 bases. Germline V gene data show CDR1 as SGHTA and CDR2 as FQGNSA. CDR3 length: 16 amino acids. The CDR3 DNA reads as TGTGCCAGCAGCTCCGTAGCGGGCGGGTACACAGATACGCAGTATTTT. Translation: CASSSVAGGYTDTQYF.

The V call is TRBV6-6, the J call TRBJ1-4; TRBD1 might be the D (6 bases). The germline CDR1 and CDR2 sequences are MNHNY and SVGAGI (reference sequence). This CDR3 region has 15 residues. V was pared by 5 bases and J by 6 bases, with 16 bases between. The CDR3 reads CASSSYGQQHEKLFF. CDR3 nucleotide sequence: TGTGCCAGCAGTAGTTACGGACAGCAACATGAAAAACTGTTTTTT.

This rearrangement joins TRBV6-1 to TRBJ2-2, with 9 bases identical to TRBD2. CDR3 length: 15 residues. Germline CDR1 is MNHNS and CDR2 is SASEGT. Trimming cost V 3 bases and J 5 bases; bases outside gene matches: 4. The CDR3 nucleotides read TGTGCCAGCAGTGACTCGCGGGGGGGTACCGGGGAGCTGTTTTTT. Protein: CASSDSRGGTGELFF.

The chain has TRBV7-3 and TRBJ2-3; 11 positions agree with TRBD2. The germline gives CDR1 SGHTA, CDR2 FQGTGA. Trimming cost V 4 bases and J 5 bases; bases outside gene matches: 2. The CDR3 sequence is 14 residues long. CDR3 sequence (DNA): TGTGCCAGCAGCTCGGGGACTAGCGGAGATACGCAGTATTTT. Translating it yields CASSSGTSGDTQYF.

J is TRBJ2-7 and V is TRBV5-1, with 8 bases fitting TRBD1. The germline gives CDR1 SGHRS, CDR2 YFSETQ. This CDR3 has 16 residues. The V segment lost 0 bases and the J segment 3 bases; nucleotides outside the gene matches: 8. DNA for the CDR3: TGCGCCAGCAGCTTGGGCCCGGGACAGGAGTACTACGAGCAGTACTTC. Protein: CASSLGPGQEYYEQYF.

The DNA for the CDR3 is TGCGCCAGCAGCCCGATCCACATTATCACTTCCAACACCGGGGAGCTGTTTTTT. Translation gives CASSPIHIITSNTGELFF. This chain connects TRBV4-3 to TRBJ2-2; unclear D gene. CDR1 LGHNA and CDR2 YSLEER come from the germline V gene. This CDR3 has 18 amino acids. With 4 bases removed from V and 2 bases from J, the gap between germline ends came to 20 bases.

This chain connects TRBV4-1 to TRBJ2-3, with D tentatively TRBD1 (6 bases). Germline CDR1 and CDR2: MGHRA and YSYEKL. V lost 4 bases to trimming and J lost 4 bases, with 12 bases between them. The CDR3 consists of 14 residues. The CDR3, as DNA: TGCGCCAGCAGCCCCGAGGCAGGGGCAGATACGCAGTATTTT. Translating it yields CASSPEAGADTQYF.

This clone was counted a single time. V is TRBV7-6 and J is TRBJ2-1; perhaps TRBD1 as D (5 bases). The CDR3 runs to 19 residues. V lost 0 bases to trimming and J lost 8 bases, with 26 bases between them. Germline CDR1 reads SGHVS; CDR2 reads FNYEAQ. For the CDR3, the DNA is TGTGCCAGCAGCTTAGCATCAGCCCGCACAGGAGAATCCTTCGATGAGCAGTTCTTC. Its protein product is CASSLASARTGESFDEQFF.

The V call is TRBV7-9, the J call TRBJ1-4; D is ambiguous. The CDR3 contains 16 residues. Trimming cost V 1 base and J 0 bases, with 9 bases left between them. Germline V lookup: CDR1 SEHNR, CDR2 FQNEAQ (reference sequence). The CDR3 nucleotides are TGTGCCAGCAGCTTAGGGCATCTCGCAACTAATGAAAAACTGTTTTTT. The encoded protein is CASSLGHLATNEKLFF.

The chain combines TRBV5-5 with TRBJ2-5; D is uncertain. With 4 bases removed from V and 1 base from J, the gap between germline ends came to 11 bases. Per the germline V gene, CDR1 is SGHKS and CDR2 is YYEKEE (reference sequence). The CDR3 is 14 residues long. CDR3 amino acids: CASSPPLAQETQYF. The CDR3 nucleotides are TGTGCCAGCAGCCCACCCTTGGCCCAAGAGACCCAGTACTTC.

This clone came up once. J is TRBJ2-3 and V is TRBV18, with D unresolved. The CDR3 consists of 17 residues. The germline V and J ends were trimmed by 2 bases and 3 bases, with 18 bases remaining between them. Germline lookup yields CDR1 KGHSH and CDR2 LQKENI. DNA of the CDR3: TGTGCCAGCTCACCATCGAAGGAGTCCCCTTATACAGATACGCAGTATTTT. The encoded protein is CASSPSKESPYTDTQYF.

The J gene is TRBJ2-1, the V gene TRBV11-2; D gene uncertain. The CDR3 has 16 amino acids. Germline values: CDR1 SGHAT, CDR2 FQNNGV. Trimming took 4 bases from V and 7 from J, leaving 20 bases between them. The CDR3 sequence is CASSSLWAAPGNEQFF. DNA for the CDR3: TGTGCCAGCAGCTCCCTCTGGGCGGCACCCGGGAATGAGCAGTTCTTC.

This clone was counted once. The same CDR3 is also encoded by other DNA sequences in this sample. V gene TRBV4-2 combines with J gene TRBJ2-7; 11 bases map to TRBD2. The CDR3 runs 16 residues. The V gene end was trimmed by 0 bases and the J gene end by 2 bases; junction bases not matched to a gene: 3. Germline CDR1 LGHNA, CDR2 YNFKEQ. CDR3 protein: CASSQEGTSGAYEQYF. The CDR3 DNA sequence: TGTGCCAGCAGCCAAGAAGGGACTAGCGGCGCCTACGAGCAGTACTTC.

The V and J genes are TRBV2 and TRBJ2-1; perhaps TRBD2 as D (6 bases). The CDR3 length is 15 residues. The germline gives CDR1 SNHLY, CDR2 FYNNEI. Trimming took off 0 bases at V and 5 bases at J, with 11 bases between the two ends. CDR3 bases: TGTGCCAGCAGTGAAGCGCTTGGGAGGAACAATGAGCAGTTCTTC. It specifies CASSEALGRNNEQFF.

In this sample, this clone turned up a few times. V gene TRBV6-5 combines with J gene TRBJ2-3; no clear D. This CDR3 contains 11 residues. The V end was cut by 6 bases, the J end by 11 bases, with 12 bases between. Germline CDR1 MNHEY, CDR2 SVGAGI. Here the CDR3 reads CASSSGHEQYF. The CDR3 DNA reads as TGTGCCAGCAGCTCCGGGCACGAGCAGTATTTT.

The rearrangement joins TRBV7-8 to TRBJ2-5; 7 bases align to TRBD2. The V gene's germline CDR1 is SGHVS and CDR2 FQNEAQ. After removal of 5 bases from V and 5 bases from J, the junction contained 8 bases not matched to a gene. CDR3 size: 14 residues. The CDR3 loop is CASSRPLGGETQYF. DNA of the CDR3: TGTGCCAGCAGCCGGCCTTTGGGGGGGGAGACCCAGTACTTC.

The chain is built from TRBV14 and TRBJ1-5, with D hard to call. The germline gives CDR1 SGHDN, CDR2 FVKESK. The CDR3 has 17 amino acids. Trimming removed 1 base from V and 2 bases from J, with 15 bases in between. CDR3 in DNA: TGTGCCAGCAGCCAAGGGCTGGGGATTACGGGCAATCAGCCCCAGCATTTT. It translates to CASSQGLGITGNQPQHF.

This chain connects TRBV19 to TRBJ2-7; D is ambiguous. V gave up 3 bases and J gave up 5 bases, with 11 bases separating them. Germline values: CDR1 LNHDA, CDR2 SQIVND (reference sequence). This CDR3 has 13 residues. The CDR3: CASSIGERHEQYF. The CDR3 nucleotides read TGTGCCAGTAGTATCGGAGAGCGCCACGAGCAGTACTTC.

A single count supports this clone. The gene calls are TRBV6-5 and TRBJ2-5, with D perhaps TRBD1 (6 bases). This CDR3 region has 15 residues. The V gene lost 6 bases and the J gene lost 2 bases, with 16 bases spanning the gap. Germline CDR1 is MNHEY and CDR2 is SVGAGI. CDR3 region: CASSRTGTKQETQYF. CDR3 DNA: TGTGCCAGCAGCCGAACCGGGACAAAACAAGAGACCCAGTACTTC.

The chain carries TRBV4-1 and TRBJ2-1; TRBD1 agrees at 7 bases. V gave up 4 bases and J gave up 5 bases; unmatched junction bases: 14. Germline V gene lookup returns CDR1 MGHRA and CDR2 YSYEKL. The CDR3 spans 17 residues. CDR3 sequence reads: CASSLPKGGDLNNEQFF. The DNA for the CDR3 is TGCGCCAGCAGCCTACCGAAAGGGGGCGATCTGAACAATGAGCAGTTCTTC.

The chain links TRBV5-4 to TRBJ2-7; D is perhaps TRBD1 (7 bases). V shed 2 bases and J shed 7 bases, with 16 bases lying between them. The germline V gene has CDR1 SGHNT and CDR2 YYREEE (reference sequence). The CDR3 covers 14 residues. The CDR3 loop is CASSFWTGGEEQYF. The CDR3 region has the DNA TGTGCCAGCAGCTTTTGGACAGGAGGGGAAGAGCAGTACTTC.

This chain links TRBV4-1 with TRBJ2-4; 8 nucleotides agree with TRBD2. Germline V gives CDR1 MGHRA, CDR2 YSYEKL. V lost 4 bases, J lost 8 bases, and 10 bases stayed unmatched. The CDR3 runs 15 residues. In DNA, the CDR3 is TGCGCCAGCAGCCCAGAGTCGGGGGGGGCGGACATTCAGTACTTC. This codes for CASSPESGGADIQYF.

The rearrangement uses TRBV7-9 and TRBJ2-5, with 8 bases that match TRBD2. The CDR3 has 15 residues. Looked up from germline, CDR1 is SEHNR and CDR2 is FQNEAQ (reference sequence). Trimming at V came to 4 bases and at J to 7 bases, leaving 11 bases not matched to a gene. CDR3 residues: CASSSTTSGLGTQYF. The CDR3 region has the DNA TGTGCCAGCAGCTCTACCACTAGCGGCCTAGGGACCCAGTACTTC.